The clone carrying this T cell receptor beta chain was seen a few times. Its target is unknown. V was pared by 3 bases and J by 7 bases, with 10 bases between. Germline CDR1 MNHEY, CDR2 SVGEGT. There are 13 residues in the CDR3. Preparation of the TCRbeta library involved a method that used unique molecular identifiers. One entry per CDR3 protein, called by TCRdb with MiXCR from the PCR reads. The sample includes fewer than 550,000 distinct CDR3 sequences, approximately 10% of them seen just once. This sample is part of a study of T-cell reconstitution after alpha-beta-depleted transplantation in children. Study-level findings and limits: Some patients owed their high day-60 TCRbeta diversity to surviving recipient T cells and thymic progenitors. Hyperexpanded clones declined; after one year, newly produced T cells mostly supplied diversity.

This clonotype was obtained from a female patient aged 2-9 years who had a stem cell transplant for aplastic anemia, so the T cells may come from the graft donor. The sequencing here drew on PBMCs, mostly from graft donor cells, taken 180 days after TCRalphabeta/CD19-depleted stem cell transplant. The chain has TRBV6-2 or TRBV6-3 and TRBJ2-1, with no clear D. CDR3 residues: CASSYRPGNEQFF. As DNA, the CDR3 is TGTGCCAGCAGTTATAGGCCTGGAAATGAGCAGTTCTTC.